A single sample is the source of the 13 T cell receptor beta chains below, sequenced in a study of blood T cell repertoires in COVID-19. The assay was immunoSEQ multiplex PCR, and TCRdb's table has in-frame clones only and misses some. The table has 170,000 or so clones, around 90% seen once. Input material: PBMCs or T cells enriched from blood (not recorded which). The receptor set was obtained from a woman under 30 who had recovered from COVID-19.

This chain links TRBV7-2 with TRBJ2-5, with 8 bases identical to TRBD1. After removal of 6 bases from V and 4 bases from J, the junction contained 1 base not matched to a gene. CDR1 and CDR2 (germline): SGHTA, FQGNSA. This CDR3 has 12 amino acids. Written as DNA, the CDR3 is TGTGCCAGCAGGCAGGGGGCAGAGACCCAGTACTTC. As protein: CASRQGAETQYF.

The chain joins TRBV9 to TRBJ1-1; D is uncertain. V was trimmed by 0 bases and J by 4 bases, leaving 7 bases between them. Germline loops: CDR1 SGDLS, CDR2 YYNGEE. CDR3 length equals 13 residues. CDR3 protein: CASSVVEVTEAFF. For the CDR3, the DNA is TGTGCCAGCAGCGTAGTTGAGGTCACTGAAGCTTTCTTT. The entire variable domain, with the rest obtained from reference TRBV9 and TRBJ1-1, is as follows: DSGVTQTPKHLITATGQRVTLRCSPRSGDLSVYWYQQSLDQGLQFLIQYYNGEERAKGNILERFSAQQFPDLHSELNLSSLELGDSALYFCASSVVEVTEAFFGQGTRLTVV.

This clone has only one observation. The gene calls are TRBV5-1 and TRBJ1-6, with TRBD1 identical over 9 bases. The CDR3 has 14 amino acids. The V and J ends lost 4 bases and 8 bases, in that order; junction bases with no gene match: 4. Germline CDR1 is SGHRS and CDR2 is YFSETQ. CDR3 region: CASSPDRGDSPLHF. As DNA, the CDR3 is TGCGCCAGCAGCCCCGACAGGGGGGATTCACCCCTCCACTTT.

The chain couples TRBV2 to TRBJ2-1; TRBD2 matches 9 bases. The germline V gene has CDR1 SNHLY and CDR2 FYNNEI. The CDR3 sequence is 16 residues long. With 2 bases clipped from V and 5 bases from J, the junction kept 7 bases outside the gene matches. CDR3 in amino acids: CASSELFAGGDNEQFF. CDR3 DNA sequence: TGTGCCAGCAGTGAACTGTTTGCGGGGGGGGACAATGAGCAGTTCTTC.

As regards this clone: Other DNA sequences from this sample encode an identical CDR3 as well. The gene calls are TRBV6-5 and TRBJ1-2; TRBD1 matches at 9 bases. CDR1 MNHEY and CDR2 SVGAGI come from the germline V gene. V gave up 6 bases and J gave up 6 bases; unmatched junction bases: 2. The CDR3 is 12 amino acids. The CDR3 loop reads CASSRTGDGYTF. DNA for the CDR3: TGTGCCAGCAGCAGGACAGGGGATGGCTACACCTTC.

With regard to this clone: The junction departs from germline at one end; a sequencing error may be responsible. The J gene is TRBJ2-1, the V gene TRBV7-7, with 9 nucleotides matching TRBD2. CDR1 and CDR2 (germline): SSHAT, FNYEAQ (reference sequence). The length of the CDR3 is 18 residues. The CDR3 DNA sequence: TGTGCTAGCAGCTTAAACGGGCGGGAGGGCCGGACCTACAATGAGCAGTTCTTC. Its protein is CASSLNGREGRTYNEQFF.

Details on this clone: The junction does not match germline at one end; this may be a read error. The chain is built from TRBV6-1 and TRBJ1-1; no reliable D call. The CDR3 contains 16 residues. Germline V gives CDR1 MNHNS, CDR2 SASEGT. The CDR3 loop reads CASSEAWEGLNSEAFF. The CDR3, as DNA: TGTGCCAGCAGTGAAGCTTGGGAGGGATTGAACAGTGAAGCTTTCTTT.

This chain uses TRBV4-3 with TRBJ2-1; perhaps TRBD1 as D (5 bases). The CDR3 contains 18 residues. The V gene's germline CDR1 is LGHNA and CDR2 YSLEER. The V end was cut by 2 bases, the J end by 0 bases, with 17 bases between. In DNA form, the CDR3 reads TGCGCCAGCAGCCAACTACCCCTGGACAAGATCTCCTACAATGAGCAGTTCTTC. Amino acid sequence: CASSQLPLDKISYNEQFF.

This clone came up a few times. The V and J genes are TRBV6-4 and TRBJ2-1; possible D gene TRBD1, 5 bases. Germline V CDR1 and CDR2: MRHNA, SNTAGT. V gave up 0 bases and J gave up 4 bases, with 13 bases separating them. CDR3 length: 16 residues. CDR3: CASSDSGQGGYNEQFF. Written as DNA, the CDR3 is TGTGCCAGCAGTGACTCGGGGCAGGGCGGATACAATGAGCAGTTCTTC.

The chain employs TRBV28 and TRBJ2-4; TRBD1 matches at 7 bases. The CDR3 spans 12 residues. Germline lookup yields CDR1 MDHEN and CDR2 SYDVKM. V lost 7 bases and J lost 8; bases outside the gene matches: 5. The CDR3 reads CASTGGRDIQYF. The CDR3 region has the DNA TGTGCCAGCACAGGGGGTAGGGACATTCAGTACTTC.

The V gene is TRBV28, the J gene TRBJ1-5, with D possibly matching TRBD1 (6 bases). This CDR3 comprises 15 residues. Germline assignment: CDR1 MDHEN and CDR2 SYDVKM. The V end was cut by 6 bases, the J end by 3 bases, with 15 bases between. The CDR3 DNA follows: TGTGCCAGCAGAAGATACAGGGTCTACAATCAGCCCCAGCATTTT. Its protein product is CASRRYRVYNQPQHF.

The chain uses TRBV4-1 and TRBJ2-7; possible D gene TRBD1, 5 bases. Germline V gene sequence: CDR1 MGHRA, CDR2 YSYEKL. V was cut by 8 bases and J by 0 bases, with 14 bases left in between. The CDR3 runs to 14 residues. The CDR3 bases are TGCGCCAGCGGACACGGACGGAGCTCCTACGAGCAGTACTTC. It codes for CASGHGRSSYEQYF.

Here the CDR3 reads CASSLYEGHSNSPLHF. The CDR3 nucleotides are TGTGCCAGCAGTTTATACGAGGGACATTCTAATTCACCCCTCCACTTT. The V gene is TRBV28, the J gene TRBJ1-6; a possible D gene is TRBD1 (6 bases). Trimming cost V 1 base and J 6 bases, with 13 bases left between them. CDR1 is MDHEN and CDR2 is SYDVKM in the germline V gene. The CDR3 totals 16 residues.